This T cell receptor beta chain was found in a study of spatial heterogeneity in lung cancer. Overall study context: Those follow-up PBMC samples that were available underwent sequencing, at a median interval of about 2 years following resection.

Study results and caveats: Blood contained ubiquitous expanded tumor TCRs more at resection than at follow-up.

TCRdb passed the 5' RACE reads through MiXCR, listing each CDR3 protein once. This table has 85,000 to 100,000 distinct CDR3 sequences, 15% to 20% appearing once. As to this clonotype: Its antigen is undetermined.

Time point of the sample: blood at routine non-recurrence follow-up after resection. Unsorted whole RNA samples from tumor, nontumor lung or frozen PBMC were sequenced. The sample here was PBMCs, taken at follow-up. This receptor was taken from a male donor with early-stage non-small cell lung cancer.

The CDR3: CASSRGSSYGYTF. The CDR3 nucleotides are TGTGCCAGCTCTCGTGGCAGCTCTTATGGCTACACCTTC. The V call is TRBV2, the J call TRBJ1-2; D gene unclear. CDR1 and CDR2 from the germline V gene are SNHLY and FYNNEI. The V and J ends lost 8 bases and 5 bases respectively, with 15 bases between them. There are 13 residues in the CDR3.